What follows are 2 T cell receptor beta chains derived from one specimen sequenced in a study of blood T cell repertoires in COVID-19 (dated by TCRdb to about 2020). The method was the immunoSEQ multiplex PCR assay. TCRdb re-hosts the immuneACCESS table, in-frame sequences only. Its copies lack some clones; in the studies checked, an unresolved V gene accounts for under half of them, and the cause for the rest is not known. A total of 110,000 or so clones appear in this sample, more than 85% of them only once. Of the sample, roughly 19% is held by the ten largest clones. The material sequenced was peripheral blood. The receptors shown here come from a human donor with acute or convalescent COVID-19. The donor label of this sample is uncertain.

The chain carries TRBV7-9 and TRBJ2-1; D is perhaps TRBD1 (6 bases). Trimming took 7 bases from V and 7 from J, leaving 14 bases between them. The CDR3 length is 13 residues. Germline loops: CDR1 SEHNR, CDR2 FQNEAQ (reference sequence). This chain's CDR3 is CASTYWGQNEQFF. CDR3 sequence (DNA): TGTGCCAGCACCTATTGGGGGCAGAATGAGCAGTTCTTC.

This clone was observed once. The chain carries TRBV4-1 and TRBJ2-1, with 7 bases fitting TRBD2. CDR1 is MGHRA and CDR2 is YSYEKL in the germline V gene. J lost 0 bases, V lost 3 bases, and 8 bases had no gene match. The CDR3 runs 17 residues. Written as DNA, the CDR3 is TGCGCCAGCAGCCACCCAGCTACTAGCGACTCCTACAATGAGCAGTTCTTC. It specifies CASSHPATSDSYNEQFF.